This T cell receptor (beta chain) was identified in a study of blood T cells in healthy people across ages. Study in general: Through template switching, about one barcoded beta molecule was captured per two T cells, as measured in model experiments. General observations from the study: More naive CD4+ cells and higher diversity were found in long-lived than in aged donors.

There are 14 residues in the CDR3. The germline gives CDR1 MNHEY, CDR2 SVGAGI. Deletions cut 4 bases from V and 5 bases from J, with 15 bases between. Comments on this clonotype: The antigen is not known.

Together with a sample-barcoded 5' primer, a J-beta primer mix was included in a second PCR lasting about 7 to 11 cycles. Every cDNA molecule bore a tag from a template-switch adaptor containing 12 random nucleotides. MiXCR, run by TCRdb on the 5' RACE reads, gives a single entry per CDR3 protein. The repertoire holds under 2 million distinct CDR3 sequences, with 34% as singletons. The V gene is TRBV6-5, the J gene TRBJ2-7; possible D gene TRBD1, 6 bases. Material for sequencing was blood. The sequence came from a woman in her 30s in good health. This CDR3 reads CASSLTNTGNEQYF. In DNA, the CDR3 is TGTGCCAGCAGTTTGACTAATACAGGGAACGAGCAGTACTTC.